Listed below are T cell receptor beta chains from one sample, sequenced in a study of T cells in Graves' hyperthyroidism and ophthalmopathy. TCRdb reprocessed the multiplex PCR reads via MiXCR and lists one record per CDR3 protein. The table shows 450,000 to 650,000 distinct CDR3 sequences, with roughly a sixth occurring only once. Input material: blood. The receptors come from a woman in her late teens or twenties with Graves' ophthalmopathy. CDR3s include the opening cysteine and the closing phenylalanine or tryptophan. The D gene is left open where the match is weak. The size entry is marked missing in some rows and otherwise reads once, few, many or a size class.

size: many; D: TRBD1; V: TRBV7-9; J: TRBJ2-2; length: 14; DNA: TGTGCCAGCAGTACCGGGACAGGGCCCGGGGAGCTGTTTTTT; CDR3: CASSTGTGPGELFF
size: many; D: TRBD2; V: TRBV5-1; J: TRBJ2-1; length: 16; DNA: TGCGCCAGCAGCTTGGAGACGGGACTAGCGGGTAATGAGCAGTTCTTC; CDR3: CASSLETGLAGNEQFF
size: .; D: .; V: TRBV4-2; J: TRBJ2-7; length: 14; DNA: TGTGCCAGCAGCCCCGGGAGACAGCCCTACGAGCAGTACTTC; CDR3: CASSPGRQPYEQYF
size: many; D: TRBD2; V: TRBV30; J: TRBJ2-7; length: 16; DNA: TGTGCCTGGAGTGAAACTAGCGGTCAAGGGGCCTACGAGCAGTACTTC; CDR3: CAWSETSGQGAYEQYF
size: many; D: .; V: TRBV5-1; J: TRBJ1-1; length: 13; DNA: TGCGCCAGCAGCTTGGGGGGGCTGGGTGAAGCTTTCTTT; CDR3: CASSLGGLGEAFF
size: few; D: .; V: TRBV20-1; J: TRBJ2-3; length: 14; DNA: TGCAGTGTCCAACGGGAGAGGGGCACAGATACGCAGTATTTT; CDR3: CSVQRERGTDTQYF
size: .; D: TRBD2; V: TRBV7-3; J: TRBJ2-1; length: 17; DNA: TGTGCCAGCAGCGTCCAACCGGGACTAGCGAAGGTGAATGAGCAGTTCTTC; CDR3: CASSVQPGLAKVNEQFF
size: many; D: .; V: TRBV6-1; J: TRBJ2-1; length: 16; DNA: TGTGCCAGCAGTTATCGGGTGCCAAGGGGTTTCAATGAGCAGTTCTTC; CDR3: CASSYRVPRGFNEQFF
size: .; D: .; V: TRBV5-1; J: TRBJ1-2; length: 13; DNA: TGCGCCACCTCGACGGGAGAGGGATATGGCTACACCTTC; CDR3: CATSTGEGYGYTF
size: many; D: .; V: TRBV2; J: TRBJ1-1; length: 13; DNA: TGTGCCAGAAGGTACGAAGATAGCACTGAAGCTTTCTTT; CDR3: CARRYEDSTEAFF
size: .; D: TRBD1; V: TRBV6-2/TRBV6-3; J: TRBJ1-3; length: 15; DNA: TGTGCCAGCAGTCTATCGACAGGGGTCGGAAACACCATATATTTT; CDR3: CASSLSTGVGNTIYF
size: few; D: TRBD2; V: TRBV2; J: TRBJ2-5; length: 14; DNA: TGTGCCAGCAGTCATGGACTAGCGCAAGAGACCCAGTACTTC; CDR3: CASSHGLAQETQYF
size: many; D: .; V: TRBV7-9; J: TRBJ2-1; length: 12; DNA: TGTGCCAGCAGCTTTAATTTAATTGAGCAGTTCTTC; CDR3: CASSFNLIEQFF
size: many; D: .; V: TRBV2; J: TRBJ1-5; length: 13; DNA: TGTGCCAGCAGTGAGGAGGGGAATCAGCCCCAGCATTTT; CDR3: CASSEEGNQPQHF
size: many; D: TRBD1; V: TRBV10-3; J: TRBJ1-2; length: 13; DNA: TGTGCCATCAAGGGGCAGGGGGCCGTTGGCTACACCTTC; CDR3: CAIKGQGAVGYTF
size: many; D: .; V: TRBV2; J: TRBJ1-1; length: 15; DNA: TGTGCCAGCATGGCAGAGGGGCTGGAGAACACTGAAGCTTTCTTT; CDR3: CASMAEGLENTEAFF
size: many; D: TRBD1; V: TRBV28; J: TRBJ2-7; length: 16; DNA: TGTGCCAGCAGGCGCCCCGGGACAGGGCAAGACTACGAGCAGTACTTC; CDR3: CASRRPGTGQDYEQYF
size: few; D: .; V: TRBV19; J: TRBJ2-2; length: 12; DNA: TGTGCCAGTAGTGCCAGAGGTGGGGAGCTGTTTTTT; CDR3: CASSARGGELFF
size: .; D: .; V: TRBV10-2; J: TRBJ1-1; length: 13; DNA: TGCGCCAGCAGTGTGCCAGAAAGAAATGAAGCTTTCTTT; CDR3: CASSVPERNEAFF
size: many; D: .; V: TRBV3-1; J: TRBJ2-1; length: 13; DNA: TGTGCCAGCAGCCAAGAACCCTACAATGAGCAGTTCTTC; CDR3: CASSQEPYNEQFF
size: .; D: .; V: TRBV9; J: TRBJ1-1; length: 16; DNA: TGTGCCAGCAGCGTAGAGGGGGTGGGCATTGGATCTGAAGCTTTCTTT; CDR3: CASSVEGVGIGSEAFF
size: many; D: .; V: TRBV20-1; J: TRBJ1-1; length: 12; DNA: TGCAGTGTAAGGGGTTTCAGCGCCGAAGCTTTCTTT; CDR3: CSVRGFSAEAFF
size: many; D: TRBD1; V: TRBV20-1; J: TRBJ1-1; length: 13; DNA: TGCAGTGCTAGAGAGGGAGGGGGCCCTGAAGCTTTCTTT; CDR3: CSAREGGGPEAFF
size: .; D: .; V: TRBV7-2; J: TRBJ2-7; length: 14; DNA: TGTGCCAGCAGCTTAGTTTCGGATTCCTACGAGCAGTACTTC; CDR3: CASSLVSDSYEQYF
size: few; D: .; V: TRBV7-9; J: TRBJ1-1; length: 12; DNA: TGTGCCAGCAGCTTGGGACGGGGTGAAGCTTTCTTT; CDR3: CASSLGRGEAFF
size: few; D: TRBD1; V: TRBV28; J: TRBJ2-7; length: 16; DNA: TGTGCCAGCCGACTCAACGGGACAGGGGGCATCTACGAGCAGTACTTC; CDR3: CASRLNGTGGIYEQYF
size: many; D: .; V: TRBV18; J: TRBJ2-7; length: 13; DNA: TGTGCCAGCGCCGCGGGACGGTTCTACGAGCAGTACTTC; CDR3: CASAAGRFYEQYF
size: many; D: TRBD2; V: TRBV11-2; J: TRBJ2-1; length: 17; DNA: TGTGCCAGCAGCTTAGCACTGCGCGGGAGACTCTACAATGAGCAGTTCTTC; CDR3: CASSLALRGRLYNEQFF
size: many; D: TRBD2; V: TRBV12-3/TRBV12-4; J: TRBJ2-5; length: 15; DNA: TGTGCCAGCAGTGCGGGAGTAGAGGGCCAAGAGACCCAGTACTTC; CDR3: CASSAGVEGQETQYF
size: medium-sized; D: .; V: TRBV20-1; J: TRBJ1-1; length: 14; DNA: TGCAGTGCTAATGGGCTGCGGGGCCACACTGAAGCTTTCTTT; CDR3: CSANGLRGHTEAFF
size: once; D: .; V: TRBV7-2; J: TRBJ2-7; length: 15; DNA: TGTGCCAGCAGCTTAGGGGGGTCCGCCTCCTCCGAGCGGTACTTC; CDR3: CASSLGGSASSERYF
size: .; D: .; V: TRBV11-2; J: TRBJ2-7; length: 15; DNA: TGTGCCAGCAGCTTAAGACCGGGGAGCTCCTACGAGCAGTACTTC; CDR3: CASSLRPGSSYEQYF
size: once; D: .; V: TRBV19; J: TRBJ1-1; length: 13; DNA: TGTGCCAGTAGTCCAACCTTCAGCACTGAAGCTTTCTTT; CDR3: CASSPTFSTEAFF
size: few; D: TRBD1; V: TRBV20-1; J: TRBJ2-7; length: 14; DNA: TGCAGTGCTCGCCAGGACAGGGGCCTCCGCGAGCAGTACTTC; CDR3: CSARQDRGLREQYF
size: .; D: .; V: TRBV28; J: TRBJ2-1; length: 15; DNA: TGTGCCAGCAGCAACCGACTGACCGCCTACAATGAGCAGTTCTTC; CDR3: CASSNRLTAYNEQFF
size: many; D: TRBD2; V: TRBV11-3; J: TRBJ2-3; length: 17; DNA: TGTGCCAGCAGCCCTCGGACTAGCGGGGGGGCCACAGATACGCAGTATTTT; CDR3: CASSPRTSGGATDTQYF
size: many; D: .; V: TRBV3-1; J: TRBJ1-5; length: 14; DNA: TGTGCCAGCAGCCAAGATCCTACCAATCAGCCCCAGCATTTT; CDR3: CASSQDPTNQPQHF
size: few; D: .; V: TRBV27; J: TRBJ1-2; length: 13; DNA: TGTGCCAGCAGTTTCACCGCAGGGTATGGCTACACCTTC; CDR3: CASSFTAGYGYTF
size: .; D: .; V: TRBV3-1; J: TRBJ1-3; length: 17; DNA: TGTGCCAGCAGCCAGGGGGGTACTCGAATCTCTGGAAACACCATATATTTT; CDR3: CASSQGGTRISGNTIYF
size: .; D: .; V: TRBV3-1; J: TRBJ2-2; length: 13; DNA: TGTGCCAGCAGCGCTCGACAGTCCGGGGAGCTGTTTTTT; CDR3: CASSARQSGELFF
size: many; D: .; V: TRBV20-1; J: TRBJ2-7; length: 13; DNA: TGCAGCGCCCCTGTCCTAAACTCCTACGAGCAGTACTTC; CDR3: CSAPVLNSYEQYF
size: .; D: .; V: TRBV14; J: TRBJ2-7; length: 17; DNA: TGTGCCAGCAGCCAAGAGAAAGAGGACTCCATCCCCTACGAGCAGTACTTC; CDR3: CASSQEKEDSIPYEQYF
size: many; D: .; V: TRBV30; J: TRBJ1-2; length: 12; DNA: TGTGCCTGGAGTGTACACGGGTATGGCTACACCTTC; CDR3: CAWSVHGYGYTF
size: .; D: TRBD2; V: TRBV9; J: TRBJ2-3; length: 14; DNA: TGTGCCAGCAGCGCCGGGACTAGATCCGATACGCAGTATTTT; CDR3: CASSAGTRSDTQYF
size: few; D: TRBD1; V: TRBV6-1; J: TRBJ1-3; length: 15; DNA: TGTGCCAGCAGTCTTCAGGGGGCGCGTGGAAACACCATATATTTT; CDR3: CASSLQGARGNTIYF
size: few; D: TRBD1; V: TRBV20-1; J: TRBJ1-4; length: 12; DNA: TGCAGTGCCGGACAGGCTAATGAAAAACTGTTTTTT; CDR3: CSAGQANEKLFF
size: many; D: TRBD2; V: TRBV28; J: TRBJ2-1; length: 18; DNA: TGTGCCAGCAGTTCCCCGGGGGGGGGCGGTAGCTCCTACAATGAGCAGTTCTTC; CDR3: CASSSPGGGGSSYNEQFF
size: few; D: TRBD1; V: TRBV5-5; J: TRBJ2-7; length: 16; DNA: TGTGCCAGCAGCCCATTATCCGGGACAGACCCCTACGAGCAGTACTTC; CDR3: CASSPLSGTDPYEQYF
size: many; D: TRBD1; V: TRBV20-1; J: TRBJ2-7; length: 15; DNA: TGCAGTGCTCCGCCGGGACAGGGCCCCACCTACGAGCAGTACTTC; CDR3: CSAPPGQGPTYEQYF
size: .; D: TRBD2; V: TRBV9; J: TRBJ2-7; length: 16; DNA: TGTGCCAGCAGCGTAGCGGATAGCGGGACGACCTACGAGCAGTACTTC; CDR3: CASSVADSGTTYEQYF
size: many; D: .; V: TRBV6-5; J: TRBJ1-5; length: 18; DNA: TGTGCCAGCAGTTACCGGTGGGACTTCGAAGACGGCAATCAGCCCCAGCATTTT; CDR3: CASSYRWDFEDGNQPQHF
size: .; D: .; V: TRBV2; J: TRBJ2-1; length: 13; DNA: TGTGCCAGCGGGGCACCCGTGATAAATGAGCAGTTCTTC; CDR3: CASGAPVINEQFF
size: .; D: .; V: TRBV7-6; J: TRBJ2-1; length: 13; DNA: TGTGCCAGCGTTACCCGCTCCTACAATGAGCAGTTCTTC; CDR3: CASVTRSYNEQFF
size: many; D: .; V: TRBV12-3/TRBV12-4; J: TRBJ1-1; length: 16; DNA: TGTGCCAGCAGTTTAGTGGTCAGTGTCCCGAACACTGAAGCTTTCTTT; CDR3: CASSLVVSVPNTEAFF
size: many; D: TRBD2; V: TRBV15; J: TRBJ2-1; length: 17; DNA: TGTGCCACCAGCAGAGATGAGGCTAGCGGCCAAGACAATGAGCAGTTCTTC; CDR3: CATSRDEASGQDNEQFF